Detailed here is one T cell receptor (beta chain). TCRdb used MiXCR to reprocess the RT-PCR reads, holding one entry per CDR3 protein. The sample holds approximately 160,000 distinct CDR3 sequences, roughly 24% seen once. This CDR3 region has 14 residues. The V gene lost 6 bases and the J gene lost 4 bases, with 13 bases spanning the gap. Germline values: CDR1 MNHEY, CDR2 SVGAGI. The data originate from a study of patients and donors after allogeneic stem cell transplantation. The V call is TRBV6-5, the J call TRBJ1-3; no firm D call. The clonotype originates from a human donor who was either an allogeneic HSCT recipient or a stem cell or donor lymphocyte infusion donor (not recorded which). It is not recorded whose cells these are; they may come from a transplant donor. The sample comprised blood, either unsorted or a sorted T cell fraction (not recorded which). The CDR3 here is CASSRSGFGNTIYF. DNA for the CDR3: TGTGCCAGCAGCCGTTCGGGGTTCGGAAACACCATATATTTT.